The entry that follows covers one TCR beta chain sequence. Its cognate antigen is unknown. 13 Jbeta primers and 60 Vbeta primers were used for the PCR. Clones were sequenced by immunoSEQ multiplex PCR, and TCRdb holds only the in-frame ones, with some missing. The sample's table shows 85,000 to 110,000 clones. These data are taken from a study of cytomegalovirus exposure and HLA in healthy donors. Study results and limitations: HLA restriction was apparent for most CMV-associated TCR beta chains in a later analysis.

Input material: PBMCs. The TCR sequence derives from a man aged 35-49 years in good health and CMV-seronegative.

CDR3 coding DNA: TGCGCCAGCAGCTTGGACGGGAGAAGCACCGGGGAGCTGTTTTTT. It encodes CASSLDGRSTGELFF. The chain recombines TRBV5-1 with TRBJ2-2, with a possible D match to TRBD2 (6 bases). CDR1 is SGHRS, CDR2 YFSETQ, per germline. The length of the CDR3 is 15 residues. With 0 bases removed from V and 4 bases from J, the gap between germline ends came to 10 bases.